This T cell receptor beta chain was profiled in a study of T cell responses to AZD1222 COVID-19 vaccine. Study outcomes and limitations: Spike-spanning, vaccine-associated CD4 TCRs were dominant at 160-218 and 743-854.

V was shortened by 6 bases and J by 0 bases, with 15 bases between the two germline ends. Germline lookup yields CDR1 MDHEN and CDR2 SYDVKM. This CDR3 spans 15 amino acids. Produced via immunoSEQ multiplex PCR; TCRdb's table is partial and in-frame only. The sample lists about 130,000 clones, around 87% occurring once. As for this clone: Its target is unknown.

This sequence originates from an adult in good health. This chain uses TRBV28 with TRBJ2-7; TRBD2 is a possible D gene (6 bases). Material: peripheral blood, obtained on day 0 of AZD1222 vaccination. The CDR3: CASSRRDSSSYEQYF. DNA for the CDR3: TGTGCCAGCAGCCGGAGGGACTCGAGCTCCTACGAGCAGTACTTC.